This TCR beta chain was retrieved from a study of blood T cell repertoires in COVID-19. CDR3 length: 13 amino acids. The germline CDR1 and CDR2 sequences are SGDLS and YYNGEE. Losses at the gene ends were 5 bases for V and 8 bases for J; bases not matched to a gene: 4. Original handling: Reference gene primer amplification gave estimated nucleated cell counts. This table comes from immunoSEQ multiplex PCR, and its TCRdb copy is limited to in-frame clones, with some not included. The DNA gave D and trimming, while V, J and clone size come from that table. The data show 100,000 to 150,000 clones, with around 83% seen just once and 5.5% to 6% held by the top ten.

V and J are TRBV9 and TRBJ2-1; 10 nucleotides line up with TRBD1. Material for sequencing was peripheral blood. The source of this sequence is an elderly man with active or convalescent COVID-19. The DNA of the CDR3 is TGTGCCAGCAGGGGGGACAGGGGAGATGAGCAGTTCTTC. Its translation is CASRGDRGDEQFF.